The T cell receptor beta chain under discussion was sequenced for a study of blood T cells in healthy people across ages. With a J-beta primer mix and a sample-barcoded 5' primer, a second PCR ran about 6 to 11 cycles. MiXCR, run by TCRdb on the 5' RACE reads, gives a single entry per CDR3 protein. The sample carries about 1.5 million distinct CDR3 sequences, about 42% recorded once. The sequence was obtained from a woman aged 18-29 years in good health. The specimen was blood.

The CDR3 DNA sequence: TGCAGCGTTGTATCCAGGCACCTGGAGCAGTACTTC. It encodes CSVVSRHLEQYF. J is TRBJ2-7 and V is TRBV29-1; D remains ambiguous. Trimming removed 4 bases from V and 7 bases from J, with 14 bases in between. CDR1 is SQVTM and CDR2 is ANQGSEA in the germline V gene. The CDR3 is 12 amino acids.